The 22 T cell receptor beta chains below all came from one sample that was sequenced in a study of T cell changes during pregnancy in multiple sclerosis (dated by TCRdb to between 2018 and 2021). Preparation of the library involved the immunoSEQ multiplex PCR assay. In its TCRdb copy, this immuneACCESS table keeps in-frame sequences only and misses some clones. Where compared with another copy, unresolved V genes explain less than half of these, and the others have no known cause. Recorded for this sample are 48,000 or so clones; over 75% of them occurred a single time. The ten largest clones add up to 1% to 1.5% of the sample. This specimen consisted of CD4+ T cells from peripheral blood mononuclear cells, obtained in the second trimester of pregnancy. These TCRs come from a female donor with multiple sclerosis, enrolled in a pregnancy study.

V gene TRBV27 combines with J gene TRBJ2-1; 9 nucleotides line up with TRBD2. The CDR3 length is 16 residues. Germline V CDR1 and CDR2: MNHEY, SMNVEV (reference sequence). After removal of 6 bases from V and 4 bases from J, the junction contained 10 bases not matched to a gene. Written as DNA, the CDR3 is TGTGCCAGCAGAGTAGCGGGAGCTCAAACGTACAATGAGCAGTTCTTC. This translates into CASRVAGAQTYNEQFF.

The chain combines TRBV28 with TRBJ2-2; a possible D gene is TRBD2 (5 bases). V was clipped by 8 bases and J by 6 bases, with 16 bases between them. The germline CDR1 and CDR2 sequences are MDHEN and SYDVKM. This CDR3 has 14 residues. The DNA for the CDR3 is TGTGCCAGCCGGCGGGCAGCTGAGCCCGGGGAGCTGTTTTTT. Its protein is CASRRAAEPGELFF.

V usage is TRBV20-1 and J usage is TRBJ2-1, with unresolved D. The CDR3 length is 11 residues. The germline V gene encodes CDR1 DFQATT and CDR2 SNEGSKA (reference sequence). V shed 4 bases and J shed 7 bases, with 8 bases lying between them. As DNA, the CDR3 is TGCAGTGCTACCAATCGGAATGAGCAGTTCTTC. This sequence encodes CSATNRNEQFF.

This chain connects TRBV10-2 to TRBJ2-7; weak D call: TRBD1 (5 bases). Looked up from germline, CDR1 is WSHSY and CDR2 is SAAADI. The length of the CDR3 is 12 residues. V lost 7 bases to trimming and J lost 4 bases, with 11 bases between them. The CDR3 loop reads CASKDTQYEQYF. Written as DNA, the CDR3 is TGCGCCAGCAAGGACACCCAGTACGAGCAGTACTTC.

CDR3 amino acids: CASEMGGSNQPQHF. CDR3 coding DNA: TGTGCCAGTGAGATGGGGGGGAGCAATCAGCCCCAGCATTTT. This chain connects TRBV2 to TRBJ1-5; weak D call: TRBD1 (5 bases). The V end was cut by 9 bases, the J end by 1 base, with 13 bases between. The CDR3 is made up of 14 amino acids. Germline lookup yields CDR1 SNHLY and CDR2 FYNNEI. Full variable domain (missing parts from reference TRBV2 and TRBJ1-5): EPEVTQTPSHQVTQMGQEVILRCVPISNHLYFYWYRQILGQKVEFLVSFYNNEISEKSEIFDDQFSVERPDGSNFTLKIRSTKLEDSAMYFCASEMGGSNQPQHFGDGTRLSIL.

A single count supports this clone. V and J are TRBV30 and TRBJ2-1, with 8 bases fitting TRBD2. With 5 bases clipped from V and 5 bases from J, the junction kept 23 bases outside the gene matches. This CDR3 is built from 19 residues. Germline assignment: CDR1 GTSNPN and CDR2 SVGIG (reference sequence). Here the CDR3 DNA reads TGTGCCTGGGGGGGCAGCATAGCGGGATATCCAAGCTATCACAATGAGCAGTTCTTC. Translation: CAWGGSIAGYPSYHNEQFF.

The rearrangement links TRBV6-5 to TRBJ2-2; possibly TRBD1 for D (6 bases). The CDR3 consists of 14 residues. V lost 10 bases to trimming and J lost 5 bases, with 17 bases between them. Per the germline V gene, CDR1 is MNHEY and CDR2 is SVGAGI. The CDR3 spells CATRARGRTGELFF. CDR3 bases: TGTGCCACGCGGGCCAGGGGAAGAACCGGGGAGCTGTTTTTT.

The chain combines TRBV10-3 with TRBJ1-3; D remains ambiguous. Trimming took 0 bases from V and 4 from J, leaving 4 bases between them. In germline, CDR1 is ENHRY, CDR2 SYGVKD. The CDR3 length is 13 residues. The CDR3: CAISESEGNTIYF. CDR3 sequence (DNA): TGTGCCATCAGTGAGTCGGAGGGAAACACCATATATTTT.

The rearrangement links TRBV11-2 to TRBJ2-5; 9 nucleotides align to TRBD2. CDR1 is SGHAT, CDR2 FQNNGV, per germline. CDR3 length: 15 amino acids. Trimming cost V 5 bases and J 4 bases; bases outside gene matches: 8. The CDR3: CASSAGSGSPETQYF. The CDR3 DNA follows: TGTGCCAGCAGCGCAGGTAGCGGGAGCCCAGAGACCCAGTACTTC.

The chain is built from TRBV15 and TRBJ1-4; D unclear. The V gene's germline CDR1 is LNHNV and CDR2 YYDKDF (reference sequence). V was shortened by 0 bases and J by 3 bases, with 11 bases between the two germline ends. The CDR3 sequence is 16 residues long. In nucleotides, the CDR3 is TGTGCCACCAGCAGAGATGGGCCGGCCCCTAATGAAAAACTGTTTTTT. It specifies CATSRDGPAPNEKLFF.

This CDR3 is CASSIRTRYYEQYF. For the CDR3, the DNA is TGTGCCAGTAGTATACGGACTAGATACTACGAGCAGTACTTC. The V gene is TRBV19, the J gene TRBJ2-7; the match to TRBD2 covers 7 bases. Germline loops: CDR1 LNHDA, CDR2 SQIVND (reference sequence). V lost 2 bases, J lost 3 bases, and 4 bases stayed unmatched. The CDR3 sequence is 14 residues long.

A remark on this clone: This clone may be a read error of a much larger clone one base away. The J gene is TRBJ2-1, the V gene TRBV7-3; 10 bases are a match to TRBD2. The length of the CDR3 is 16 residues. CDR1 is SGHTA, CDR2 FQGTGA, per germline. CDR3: CVSSSHGTSVYNEQFF. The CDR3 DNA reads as TGTGTCAGCAGCTCCCACGGGACTAGCGTTTACAATGAGCAGTTCTTC. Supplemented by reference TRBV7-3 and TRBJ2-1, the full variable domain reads GAGVSQTPSNKVTEKGKYVELRCDPISGHTALYWYRQSLGQGPEFLIYFQGTGAADDSGLPNDRFFAVRPEGSVSTLKIQRTERGDSAVYLCVSSSHGTSVYNEQFFGPGTRLTVL.

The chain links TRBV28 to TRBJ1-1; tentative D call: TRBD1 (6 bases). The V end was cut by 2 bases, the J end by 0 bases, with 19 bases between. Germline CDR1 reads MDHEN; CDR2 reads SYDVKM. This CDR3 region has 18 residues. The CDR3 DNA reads TGTGCCAGCAGTTTACCCAGGGGCGACCCTCTACTGAACACTGAAGCTTTCTTT. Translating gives CASSLPRGDPLLNTEAFF.

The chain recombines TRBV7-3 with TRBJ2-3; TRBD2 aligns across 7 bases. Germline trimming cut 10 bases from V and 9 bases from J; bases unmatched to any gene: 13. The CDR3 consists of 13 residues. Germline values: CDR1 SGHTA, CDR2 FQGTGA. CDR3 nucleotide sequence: TGTGCCACCCGGAGGACTAGGTCTGAAACGCAGTATTTT. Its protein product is CATRRTRSETQYF.

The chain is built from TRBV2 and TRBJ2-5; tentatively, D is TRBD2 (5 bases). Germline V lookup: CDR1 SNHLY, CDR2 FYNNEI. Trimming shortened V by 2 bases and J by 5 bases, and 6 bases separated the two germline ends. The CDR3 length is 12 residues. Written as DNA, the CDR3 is TGTGCCAGCAGTGAATGGGAGGAGACCCAGTACTTC. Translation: CASSEWEETQYF.

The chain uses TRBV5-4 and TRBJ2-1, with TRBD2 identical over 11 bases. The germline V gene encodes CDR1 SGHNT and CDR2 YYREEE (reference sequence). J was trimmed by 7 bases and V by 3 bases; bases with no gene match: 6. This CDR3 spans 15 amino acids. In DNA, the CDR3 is TGTGCCAGCAGCTCGCTAGCGGGAGGATCAAATGAGCAGTTCTTC. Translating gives CASSSLAGGSNEQFF.

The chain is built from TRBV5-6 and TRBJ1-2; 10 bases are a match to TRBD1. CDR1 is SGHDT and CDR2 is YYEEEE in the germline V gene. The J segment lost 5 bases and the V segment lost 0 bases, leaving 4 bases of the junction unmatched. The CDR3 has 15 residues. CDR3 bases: TGTGCCAGCAGCTTGGGAGACAGGGGGCTATATGGCTACACCTTC. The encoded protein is CASSLGDRGLYGYTF.

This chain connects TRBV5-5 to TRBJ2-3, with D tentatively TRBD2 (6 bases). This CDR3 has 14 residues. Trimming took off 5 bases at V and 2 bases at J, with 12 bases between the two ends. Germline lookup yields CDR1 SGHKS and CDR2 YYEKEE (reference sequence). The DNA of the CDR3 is TGTGCCAGCAGATCGGGGGACTTCACAGATACGCAGTATTTT. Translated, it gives CASRSGDFTDTQYF. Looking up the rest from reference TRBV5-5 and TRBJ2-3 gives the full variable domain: DAGVTQSPTHLIKTRGQQVTLRCSPISGHKSVSWYQQVLGQGPQFIFQYYEKEERGRGNFPDRFSARQFPNYSSELNVNALLLGDSALYLCASRSGDFTDTQYFGPGTRLTVL.

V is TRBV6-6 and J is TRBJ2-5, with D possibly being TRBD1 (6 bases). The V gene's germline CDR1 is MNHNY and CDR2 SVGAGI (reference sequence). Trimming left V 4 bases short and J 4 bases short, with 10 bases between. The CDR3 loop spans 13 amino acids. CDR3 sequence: CASSSGGGETQYF. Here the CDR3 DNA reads TGTGCCAGCAGTTCTGGGGGCGGAGAGACCCAGTACTTC.

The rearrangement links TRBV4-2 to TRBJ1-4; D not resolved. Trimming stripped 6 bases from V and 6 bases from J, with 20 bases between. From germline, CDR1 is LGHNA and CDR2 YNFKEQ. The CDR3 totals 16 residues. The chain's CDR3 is CASSFHPLSADEKLFF. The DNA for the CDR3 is TGTGCCAGCAGTTTTCACCCCCTGTCGGCGGATGAAAAACTGTTTTTT.

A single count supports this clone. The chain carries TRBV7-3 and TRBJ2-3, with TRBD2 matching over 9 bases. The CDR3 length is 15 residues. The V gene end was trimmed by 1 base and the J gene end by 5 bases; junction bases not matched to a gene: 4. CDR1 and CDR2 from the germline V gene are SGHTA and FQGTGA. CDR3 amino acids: CASSLMAAGGDTQYF. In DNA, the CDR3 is TGTGCCAGCAGCTTAATGGCAGCGGGAGGAGATACGCAGTATTTT.

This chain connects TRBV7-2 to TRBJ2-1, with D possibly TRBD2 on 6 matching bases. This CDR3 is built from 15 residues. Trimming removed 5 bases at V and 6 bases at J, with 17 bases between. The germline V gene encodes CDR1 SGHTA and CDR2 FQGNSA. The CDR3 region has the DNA TGTGCCAGCAGCCTGATTACCCCCGGGGGCAATGAGCAGTTCTTC. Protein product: CASSLITPGGNEQFF. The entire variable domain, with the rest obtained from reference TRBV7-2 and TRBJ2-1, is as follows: GAGVSQSPSNKVTEKGKDVELRCDPISGHTALYWYRQSLGQGLEFLIYFQGNSAPDKSGLPSDRFSAERTGGSVSTLTIQRTQQEDSAVYLCASSLITPGGNEQFFGPGTRLTVL.